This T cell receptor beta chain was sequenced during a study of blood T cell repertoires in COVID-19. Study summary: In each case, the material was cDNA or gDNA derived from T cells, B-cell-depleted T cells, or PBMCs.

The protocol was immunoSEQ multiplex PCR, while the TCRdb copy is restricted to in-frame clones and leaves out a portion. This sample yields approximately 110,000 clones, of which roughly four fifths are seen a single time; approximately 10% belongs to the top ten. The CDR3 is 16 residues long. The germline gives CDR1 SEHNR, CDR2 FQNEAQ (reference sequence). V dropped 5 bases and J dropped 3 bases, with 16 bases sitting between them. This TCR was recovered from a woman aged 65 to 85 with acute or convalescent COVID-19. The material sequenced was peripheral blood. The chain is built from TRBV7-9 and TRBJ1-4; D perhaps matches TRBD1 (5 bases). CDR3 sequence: CASSPPWGGANEKLFF. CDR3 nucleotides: TGTGCCAGCAGCCCCCCCTGGGGGGGGGCTAATGAAAAACTGTTTTTT.